These 16 T cell receptor delta chains were all obtained from the same sample, sequenced in a study of γδ T cells in repeated Plasmodium falciparum infection. Flow sorting of PBMC yielded separate Vgamma9/Vdelta2+ and Vdelta2-negative gammadelta T cell populations for bulk repertoire analysis. TCRdb made new clone calls on the multiplex PCR reads using CATT. The data show more than 70,000 delta-chain clones, with over 0.75% seen just once and roughly 9.9% held by the top ten. Sequenced input: gamma-delta T cells from blood. These receptors all stem from a pool of human donors (malaria-infected and uninfected, not separated).

Concerning this clone: The TCRdb record carries a much larger clone's protein, which differs from this DNA's translation at residue 10; a read error is the likely cause, and the protein listed here is the DNA translation. This sequence joins TRDV1 and TRDJ1, with D unclear. This CDR3 comprises 22 residues. Trimming pared 9 bases from V and 0 bases from J, leaving 38 bases between. The germline gives CDR1 TSWWSYY, CDR2 QGS. CDR3 in DNA: TGTGCTCTCTTTCTACGCTCCCTTACTGAGGCCCGAATCCTCGTTCACACCGATAAACTCATCTTT. Protein sequence: CALFLRSLTEARILVHTDKLIF.

Concerning this clone itself: The TCRdb protein, from a much larger clone, departs from this DNA's translation at residue 4, likely by read error; the protein shown derives from the DNA. J is TRDJ1 and V is TRDV2, with 8 bases fitting TRDD3. The CDR3 length is 18 residues. Looked up from germline, CDR1 is GEAIGNYY and CDR2 is EKD. The CDR3 sequence is CACVTVSRLGGGTDKLIF. The CDR3 DNA reads TGTGCCTGTGTCACCGTTTCCCGACTGGGGGGGGGCACCGATAAACTCATCTTT.

Ten or more counts support this clone. A far larger clone is only one base removed, so a read error is likely. The sample has other DNA sequences that encode this CDR3 too. The chain combines TRAV38-2/DV8 with TRDJ1; tentative D call: TRDD3 (9 bases). TCRdb gives no J gene; it was assigned here by matching the DNA to germline. The CDR3 is 23 amino acids. Germline values: CDR1 TSESDYY, CDR2 QEAYKQQN. The CDR3 reads CAYRSKISFLDPTGGHGTDKLIF. CDR3 nucleotide sequence: TGTGCTTATAGGAGTAAGATTTCCTTCCTAGACCCTACTGGGGGACACGGGACCGACAAACTCATCTTT.

This clone occurred a few times. A far more abundant clone sits one base away, making this likely a read error. The same CDR3 is also encoded by other DNA sequences in this sample. The J gene went uncalled, whereas the V gene is TRDV1; TRDD3 is taken as the D call from the table, unchecked against the DNA. The length of the CDR3 is 19 residues. CDR1 TSWWSYY and CDR2 QGS come from the germline V gene. The CDR3 bases are TGTGCTCTTGGGGAACCTATGCTCCCCCTGGGGGTCGACACCGATAAGCTCATCTTT. Translated, it gives CALGEPMLPLGVDTDKLIF.

In the case of this clone: The amino acid sequence in TCRdb belongs to a much larger clone and departs from this DNA's translation at residue 14, likely a sequencing read error; the sequence shown is translated from the DNA. This chain connects TRDV1 to TRDJ1; D gene uncertain. There are 18 residues in the CDR3. The V gene's germline CDR1 is TSWWSYY and CDR2 QGS. CDR3 protein: CALGEIAQVVPHTVKLIF. CDR3 sequence (DNA): TGTGCTCTTGGGGAAATTGCTCAAGTCGTCCCCCACACCGTTAAACTCATCTTT.

This clone was found many times. The protein recorded in TCRdb matches a much larger clone and deviates from this DNA's translation at residue 14, suggesting a read error; the protein here is obtained by translating the DNA. The V gene is TRDV2, the J gene TRDJ1; 7 bases are shared with TRDD3. CDR1 GEAIGNYY and CDR2 EKD come from the germline V gene. The CDR3 runs to 17 residues. Written as DNA, the CDR3 is TGTGCCTGCGACCGGATGGGGGGATCTCCGGGCACCGATAGACTCATCTTT. This gives the protein CACDRMGGSPGTDRLIF.

In regard to this clone: The protein in TCRdb stems from a much larger clone and differs at residue 16 from this DNA's translation, likely a read error; here the protein is translated from the DNA. The V gene is TRDV1, the J gene TRDJ1, with 9 nucleotides matching TRDD2. TCRdb offers no J gene call, so here the DNA was matched to germline to obtain one. Looked up from germline, CDR1 is TSWWSYY and CDR2 is QGS. Losses at the gene ends were 1 base for V and 3 bases for J; bases not matched to a gene: 21. This CDR3 comprises 21 residues. The CDR3 DNA reads TGTGCTCTTGGGGAACGTCGGTACCTTCCTACGGGGGTCCACTGTGCCGATAAACTCATCTTT. It is translated as CALGERRYLPTGVHCADKLIF.

With respect to this clone: The protein TCRdb gives is from a much larger clone and does not agree with this DNA's translation at residue 4, likely a read error; the protein shown here comes from the DNA. The chain recombines TRDV1 with TRDJ1; 8 positions agree with TRDD3. Trimming took 7 bases from V and 4 from J; bases not matched to a gene: 17. Germline values: CDR1 TSWWSYY, CDR2 QGS. The CDR3 covers 17 residues. The DNA of the CDR3 is TGTGCTCTTGAGACCGCTTCCTTCTGGGGGAGACACGATAAACTCATCTTT. Residues: CALETASFWGRHDKLIF.

In its sample, this clone was seen a few times. TCRdb records a much larger clone's protein for this DNA, with a difference at residue 3 that likely arises from a read error; the protein given is the translation of the DNA. The chain joins TRDV2 to TRDJ1, with a possible D match to TRDD3 (6 bases). In the absence of a J gene in TCRdb, the DNA was matched to germline to assign it here. The germline V gene has CDR1 GEAIGNYY and CDR2 EKD. The CDR3 has 15 residues. This chain's CDR3 is CARDTGGTGTDKLIF. CDR3 DNA sequence: TGTGCCCGTGACACCGGGGGAACGGGCACCGATAAACTCATCTTT.

The table lists this clone with many counts. The amino acid sequence in TCRdb belongs to a much larger clone and departs from this DNA's translation at residue 14, likely a sequencing read error; the sequence shown is translated from the DNA. The chain joins TRDV2 to TRDJ3; 9 bases align to TRDD3. No J gene was available from TCRdb, and it was assigned here by a germline match of the DNA. CDR3 length: 19 amino acids. Germline V gene lookup returns CDR1 GEAIGNYY and CDR2 EKD. The CDR3 sequence: CACDTLLGESSWDARQMFF. In DNA, the CDR3 is TGTGCCTGTGACACCCTACTGGGGGAGAGCTCCTGGGACGCCCGACAGATGTTTTTC.

By share of the sample, this clone is medium-sized (0.01 to 0.1%). The sample carries other DNA sequences with the same CDR3. The chain has TRDV1 and TRDJ1; the D gene is possibly TRDD3 (5 bases). CDR3 length equals 16 residues. The germline gives CDR1 TSWWSYY, CDR2 QGS. V lost 1 base and J lost 3, with 15 bases in between. The CDR3 region has the DNA TGTGCTCTTGGGGAACGGGCCCGCTCATACGCCGATAAACTCATCTTT. Encoded protein: CALGERARSYADKLIF.

A few counts support this clone. TCRdb's entry gives the protein of a much larger clone, which mismatches this DNA's translation at residue 6, likely from a read error; the protein reported here is translated from the DNA. V usage is TRDV1 and J usage is TRDJ1, with D unclear. The J gene, absent from TCRdb, was called here by matching the DNA to germline. V lost 2 bases, J lost 7 bases, and 11 bases lay in between. The CDR3 sequence is 13 residues long. The germline CDR1 and CDR2 sequences are TSWWSYY and QGS. The CDR3 loop reads CALGESRDPKLIF. The CDR3 bases are TGTGCTCTTGGGGAATCGAGGGACCCTAAACTCATCTTT.

Only a few counts were recorded for this clone. The translation of this DNA and the TCRdb protein of a much larger clone differ at residue 15, probably owing to a read error; the protein shown here is translated from the DNA. The chain carries TRDV2 and TRDJ1; 10 bases line up with TRDD3. Germline V gene data show CDR1 as GEAIGNYY and CDR2 as EKD. This CDR3 comprises 18 residues. CDR3 sequence: CACDTPGLGDLYTDILIF. The CDR3 DNA reads as TGTGCCTGTGACACCCCAGGACTGGGGGATCTGTACACCGATATACTCATCTTT.

The table lists this clone with a few counts. TCRdb's protein for this DNA is that of a much larger clone and differs from the translation at residue 7, likely a read error; the protein shown is the DNA translation. V is TRDV1 and J is TRDJ1, with 11 bases matching TRDD3. As TCRdb names no J gene, one was assigned here on the basis of a DNA match to germline. The J segment lost 0 bases and the V segment lost 3 bases, leaving 30 bases of the junction unmatched. Germline lookup yields CDR1 TSWWSYY and CDR2 QGS. The CDR3 consists of 25 residues. DNA of the CDR3: TGTGCTCTTGGGGACCACCGGCCTTCCAGACGCAACTCTGGGGGATACAAGTGGTACACCGATAAACTCATCTTT. Its translation is CALGDHRPSRRNSGGYKWYTDKLIF.

The chain couples TRDV1 to TRDJ1; TRDD3 agrees at 7 bases. The J gene was not available in TCRdb and was assigned here by matching the DNA to germline segments. Germline V lookup: CDR1 TSWWSYY, CDR2 QGS. The CDR3 totals 20 residues. With 2 bases clipped from V and 0 bases from J, the junction kept 18 bases outside the gene matches. CDR3 amino acids: CALGEYWPYWGQGHTDKLIF. In nucleotides, the CDR3 is TGTGCTCTTGGGGAATATTGGCCGTACTGGGGCCAGGGGCACACCGATAAACTCATCTTT.

This clone was picked up a small number of times. The TCRdb record carries a much larger clone's protein, which differs from this DNA's translation at residue 6; a read error is the likely cause, and the protein listed here is the DNA translation. The J gene is TRDJ1, the V gene TRDV2, with TRDD3 matching over 7 bases. Since TCRdb gives no J gene, matching the DNA to germline was used here to assign it. Trimming at V came to 4 bases and at J to 0 bases, leaving 19 bases not matched to a gene. This CDR3 is 19 amino acids long. CDR1 is GEAIGNYY and CDR2 is EKD in the germline V gene. CDR3 sequence (DNA): TGTGCCTGTGAAGCTCCATTTTTGGGGGACGGGAGGTACACCGATAAACTCATCTTT. It encodes CACEAPFLGDGRYTDKLIF.